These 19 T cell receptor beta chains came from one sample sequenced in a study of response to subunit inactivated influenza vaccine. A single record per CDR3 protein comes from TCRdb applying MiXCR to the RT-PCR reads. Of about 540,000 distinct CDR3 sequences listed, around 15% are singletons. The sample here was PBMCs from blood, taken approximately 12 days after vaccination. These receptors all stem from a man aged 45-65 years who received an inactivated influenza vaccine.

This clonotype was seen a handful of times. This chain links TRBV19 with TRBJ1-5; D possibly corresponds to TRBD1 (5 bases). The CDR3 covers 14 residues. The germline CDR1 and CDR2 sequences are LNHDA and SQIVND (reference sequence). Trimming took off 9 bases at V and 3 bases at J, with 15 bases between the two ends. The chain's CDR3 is CASLGVFNNQPQHF. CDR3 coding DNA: TGTGCCAGCTTAGGGGTTTTCAACAATCAGCCCCAGCATTTT.

CDR3: CAIGPGLAYEQYF. DNA of the CDR3: TGTGCCATCGGCCCCGGGCTCGCCTACGAGCAGTACTTC. The chain has TRBV28 and TRBJ2-7; D ambiguous. The V end was cut by 10 bases, the J end by 2 bases, with 15 bases between. There are 13 residues in the CDR3. CDR1 is MDHEN, CDR2 SYDVKM, per germline.

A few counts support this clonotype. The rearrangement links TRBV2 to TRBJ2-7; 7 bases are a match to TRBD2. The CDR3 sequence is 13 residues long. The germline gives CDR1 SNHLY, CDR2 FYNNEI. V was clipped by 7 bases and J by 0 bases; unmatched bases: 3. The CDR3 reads CASIGLDSYEQYF. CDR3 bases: TGTGCCAGCATTGGACTAGACTCCTACGAGCAGTACTTC.

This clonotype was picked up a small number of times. CDR3 nucleotide sequence: TGTGCCATCAGTACACGGGGGACCACAGATACGCAGTATTTT. This encodes CAISTRGTTDTQYF. The V gene is TRBV10-3, the J gene TRBJ2-3; a possible D gene is TRBD2 (6 bases). The CDR3 has 14 residues. The germline V and J ends were trimmed by 5 bases and 2 bases, with 11 bases remaining between them. The V gene's germline CDR1 is ENHRY and CDR2 SYGVKD.

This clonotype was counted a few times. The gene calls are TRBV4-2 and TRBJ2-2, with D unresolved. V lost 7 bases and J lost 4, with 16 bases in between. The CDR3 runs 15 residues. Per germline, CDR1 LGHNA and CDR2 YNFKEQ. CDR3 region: CASKPRNPGTGELFF. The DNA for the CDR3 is TGTGCCAGCAAGCCAAGGAATCCGGGCACCGGGGAGCTGTTTTTT.

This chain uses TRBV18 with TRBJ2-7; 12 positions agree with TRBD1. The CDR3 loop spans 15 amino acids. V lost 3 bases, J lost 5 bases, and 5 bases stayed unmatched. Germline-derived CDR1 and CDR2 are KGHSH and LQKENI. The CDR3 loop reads CASSPSGTGGHEQYF. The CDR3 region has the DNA TGTGCCAGCTCACCGTCCGGGACAGGGGGCCACGAGCAGTACTTC.

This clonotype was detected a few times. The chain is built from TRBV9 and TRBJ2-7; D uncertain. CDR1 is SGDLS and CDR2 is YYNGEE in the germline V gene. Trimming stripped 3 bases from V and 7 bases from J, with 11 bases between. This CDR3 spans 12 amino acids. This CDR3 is CASSGGSLEQYF. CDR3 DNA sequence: TGTGCCAGCAGCGGGGGATCCCTGGAGCAGTACTTC.

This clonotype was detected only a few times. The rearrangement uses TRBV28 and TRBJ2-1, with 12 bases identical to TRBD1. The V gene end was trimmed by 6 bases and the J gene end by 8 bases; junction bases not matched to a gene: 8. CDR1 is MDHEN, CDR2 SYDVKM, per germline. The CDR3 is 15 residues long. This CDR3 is CASRQTGTGGYEQFF. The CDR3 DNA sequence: TGTGCCAGCAGACAAACCGGGACAGGGGGCTATGAGCAGTTCTTC.

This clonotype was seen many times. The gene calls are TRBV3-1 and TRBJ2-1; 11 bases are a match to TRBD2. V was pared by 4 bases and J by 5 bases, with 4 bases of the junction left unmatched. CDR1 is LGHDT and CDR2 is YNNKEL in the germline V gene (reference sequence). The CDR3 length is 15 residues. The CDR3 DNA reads TGTGCCAGCAGCCCCCTAGCGGGAGGTCACAATGAGCAGTTCTTC. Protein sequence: CASSPLAGGHNEQFF.

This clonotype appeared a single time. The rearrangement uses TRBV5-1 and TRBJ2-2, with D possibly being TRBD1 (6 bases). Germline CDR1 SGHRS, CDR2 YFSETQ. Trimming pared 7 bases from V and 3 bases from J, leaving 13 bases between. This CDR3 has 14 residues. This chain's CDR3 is CASCWTVYTGELFF. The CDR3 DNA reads TGCGCCAGCTGCTGGACAGTGTACACCGGGGAGCTGTTTTTT.

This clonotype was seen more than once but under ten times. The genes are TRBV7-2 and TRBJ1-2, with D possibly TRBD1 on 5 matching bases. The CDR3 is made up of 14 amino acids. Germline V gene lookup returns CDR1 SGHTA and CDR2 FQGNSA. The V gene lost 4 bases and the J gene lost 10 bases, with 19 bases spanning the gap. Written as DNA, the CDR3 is TGTGCCAGCAGCTCTGCTGACAGCTTGGTTCACTACACCTTC. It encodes CASSSADSLVHYTF.

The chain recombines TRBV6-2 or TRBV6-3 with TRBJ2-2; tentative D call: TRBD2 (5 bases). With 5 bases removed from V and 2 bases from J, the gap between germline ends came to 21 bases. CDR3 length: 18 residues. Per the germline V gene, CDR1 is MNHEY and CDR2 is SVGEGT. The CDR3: CASSTLGSRVRNTGELFF. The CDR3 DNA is TGTGCCAGCAGTACACTAGGGTCTAGGGTCCGCAACACCGGGGAGCTGTTTTTT.

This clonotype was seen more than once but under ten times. The CDR3, as DNA: TGCAGTGCTACCCGGACTAGCGGGGGGCCCCACGAGCAGTACTTC. Translation gives CSATRTSGGPHEQYF. The rearrangement links TRBV20-1 to TRBJ2-7; 14 bases are shared with TRBD2. The CDR3 runs to 15 residues. Germline CDR1 reads DFQATT; CDR2 reads SNEGSKA (reference sequence). Germline trimming cut 4 bases from V and 5 bases from J; bases unmatched to any gene: 7.

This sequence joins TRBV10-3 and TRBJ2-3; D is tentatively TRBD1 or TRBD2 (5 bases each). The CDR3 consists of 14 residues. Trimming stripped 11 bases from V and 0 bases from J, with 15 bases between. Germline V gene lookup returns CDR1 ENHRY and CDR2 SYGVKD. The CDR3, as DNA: TGTGCCGTCTCCCGGGACCCAAGCACAGATACGCAGTATTTT. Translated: CAVSRDPSTDTQYF.

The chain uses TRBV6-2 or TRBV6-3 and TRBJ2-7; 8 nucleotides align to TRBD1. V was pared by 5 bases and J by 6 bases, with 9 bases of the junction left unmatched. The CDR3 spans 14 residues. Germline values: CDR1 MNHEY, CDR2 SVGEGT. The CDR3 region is CASSGIGTGVEQYF. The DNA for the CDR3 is TGTGCCAGCAGTGGGATCGGGACAGGTGTCGAGCAGTACTTC.

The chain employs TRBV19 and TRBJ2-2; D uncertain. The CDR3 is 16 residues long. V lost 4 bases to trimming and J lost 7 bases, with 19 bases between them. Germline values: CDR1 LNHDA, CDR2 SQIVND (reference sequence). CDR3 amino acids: CASSTSYTRLGGELFF. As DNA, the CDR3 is TGTGCCAGTAGTACCAGTTATACGCGATTAGGCGGGGAGCTGTTTTTT.

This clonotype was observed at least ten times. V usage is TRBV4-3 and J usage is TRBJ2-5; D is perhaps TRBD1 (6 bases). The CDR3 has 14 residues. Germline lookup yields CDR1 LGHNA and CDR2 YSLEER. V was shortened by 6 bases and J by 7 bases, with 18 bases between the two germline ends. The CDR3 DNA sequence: TGCGCCAGCAGTGTCTCAACAGGGACGGGGACCCAGTACTTC. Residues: CASSVSTGTGTQYF.

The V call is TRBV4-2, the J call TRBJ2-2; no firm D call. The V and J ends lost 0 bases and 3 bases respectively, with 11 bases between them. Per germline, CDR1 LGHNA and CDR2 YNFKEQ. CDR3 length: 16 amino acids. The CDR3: CASSQDWVRDTGELFF. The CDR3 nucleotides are TGTGCCAGCAGCCAAGATTGGGTAAGGGACACCGGGGAGCTGTTTTTT.

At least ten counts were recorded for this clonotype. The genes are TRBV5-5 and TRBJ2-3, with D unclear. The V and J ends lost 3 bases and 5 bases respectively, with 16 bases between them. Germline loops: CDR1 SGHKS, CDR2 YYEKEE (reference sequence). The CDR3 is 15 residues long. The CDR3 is CASSYPIPNKDTQYF. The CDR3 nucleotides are TGTGCCAGCAGCTACCCGATACCGAATAAAGATACGCAGTATTTT.